The source of this T cell receptor beta chain is a study of blood T cells in healthy people across ages. Study-level background: Capturing about one barcoded beta molecule per two T cells was achieved by template switching.

Notes on the study in general: Roughly linear declines in TCR beta diversity per million T cells occurred with age.

RNA extraction gave at least 5 micrograms of total RNA per sample. Using a J-beta primer mix together with a sample-barcoded 5' primer, a second PCR was run for roughly 7 to 12 cycles. Through a template-switch adaptor with 12 random nucleotides, each cDNA molecule received a tag. A single record per CDR3 protein comes from TCRdb applying MiXCR to the 5' RACE reads. The sample holds about 630,000 distinct CDR3 sequences, around a fifth seen once. Germline-derived CDR1 and CDR2 are SGHRS and YFSETQ. Trimming stripped 0 bases from V and 6 bases from J, with 12 bases between. This CDR3 is built from 14 residues. Remarks on this clonotype: Its antigen remains unknown.

The V gene is TRBV5-1, the J gene TRBJ1-1; D is uncertain. The TCR comes from a man between 65 and 85 years old in good health. Sequencing was performed on blood. The CDR3 is CASSLGSGKAEAFF. The DNA for the CDR3 is TGCGCCAGCAGCTTGGGATCCGGGAAGGCTGAAGCTTTCTTT.